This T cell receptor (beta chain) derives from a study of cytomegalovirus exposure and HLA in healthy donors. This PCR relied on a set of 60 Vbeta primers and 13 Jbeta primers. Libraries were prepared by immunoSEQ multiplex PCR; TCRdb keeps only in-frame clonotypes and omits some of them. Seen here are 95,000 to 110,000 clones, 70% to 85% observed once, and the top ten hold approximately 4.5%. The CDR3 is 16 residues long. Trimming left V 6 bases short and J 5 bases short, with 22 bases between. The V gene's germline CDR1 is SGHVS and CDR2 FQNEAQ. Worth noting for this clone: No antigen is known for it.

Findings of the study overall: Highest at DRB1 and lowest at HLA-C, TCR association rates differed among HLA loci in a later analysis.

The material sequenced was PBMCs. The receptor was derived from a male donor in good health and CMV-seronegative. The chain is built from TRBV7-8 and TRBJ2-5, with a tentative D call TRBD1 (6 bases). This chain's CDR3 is CASRFLQTRGLETQYF. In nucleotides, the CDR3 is TGTGCCAGCAGGTTTCTCCAAACTAGGGGGTTGGAGACCCAGTACTTC.